This T cell receptor beta chain was profiled in a study of blood T cell repertoires in COVID-19. The CDR3 is 13 amino acids. The germline V gene encodes CDR1 SQVTM and CDR2 ANQGSEA. The ends were cut back, 6 bases at V and 3 bases at J, with 11 bases in the middle. This table comes from immunoSEQ multiplex PCR, and its TCRdb copy is limited to in-frame clones, with some not included. The sample shows over 100,000 clones, roughly 88% of them seen only once. This TCR came from a man aged 50 or older with acute or convalescent COVID-19. The V gene is TRBV29-1, the J gene TRBJ1-4; the D gene is possibly TRBD1 (5 bases). The sequenced material came from peripheral blood. The CDR3 is CSVFRDSNEKLFF. The CDR3 DNA follows: TGCAGCGTCTTCCGGGACTCTAATGAAAAACTGTTTTTT.